This is a list of T cell receptor beta chains from one sample in a study of cytomegalovirus exposure and HLA in healthy donors. Clones were sequenced by immunoSEQ multiplex PCR, and TCRdb holds only the in-frame ones, with some missing. The sample includes around 190,000 clones, 60% to 85% seen only once; the top ten take around 5.4%. Source material: PBMCs. These receptors came from a man aged 35-49 years in good health and CMV-seronegative. Both conserved end residues are part of each CDR3. A D gene is named only where the DNA matches it firmly.

>TRBD2|16|TRBJ2-7|TRBV27
CASSLSLGGGTYEQYF
>-|14|TRBJ2-7|TRBV7-2
CASSPEVRGSEQYF
>-|17|TRBJ2-6|TRBV7-3
CASSFRGGSSGANVLTF
>-|16|TRBJ2-7|TRBV9
CASSLGSSAEAYEQYF
>-|19|TRBJ2-6|TRBV21-1
CASSKDRVKTRSGANVLTF
>-|11|TRBJ2-5|TRBV18
CASSNRETQYF
>TRBD2|16|TRBJ2-1|TRBV11-2
CASSFLLAGRDNEQFF
>TRBD2|15|TRBJ2-5|TRBV19
CASSWTSGIQETQYF
>-|17|TRBJ2-7|TRBV7-7
CASSLGRRSRGTYEQYF
>TRBD2|16|TRBJ2-3|TRBV10-1
CASSGGGTSRTDTQYF
>-|16|TRBJ2-3|TRBV18
CASSGGTGQSGDTQYF
>-|16|TRBJ2-1|TRBV5-1
CASSLVRTDRPNEQFF
>TRBD1|18|TRBJ2-6|TRBV27
CASSLIGQALSGANVLTF
>-|16|TRBJ2-3|TRBV7-9
CASSLVSRVYTDTQYF
>-|14|TRBJ2-1|TRBV7-9
CASSLVGGYNEQFF
>-|13|TRBJ2-3|TRBV7-9
CASSLGRTDTQYF
>-|14|TRBJ2-7|TRBV5-1
CASSQQVSSYEQYF
>-|15|TRBJ2-4|TRBV4-3
CASSQTAAAKNIQYF
>-|12|TRBJ2-7|TRBV11-3
CASSFIGGEQYF
>TRBD1|14|TRBJ1-2|TRBV2
CASSGDSLNYGYTF
>-|13|TRBJ1-2|TRBV5-6
CASSRGNGYGYTF
>-|18|TRBJ1-1|TRBV4-1
CASSPGGSPGEWSSEAFF
>TRBD2|15|TRBJ2-5|TRBV5-5
CARSTSAGVVETQYF
>TRBD2|16|TRBJ2-3|TRBV10-3
CAISVTSGGITDTQYF
>TRBD1|17|TRBJ1-3|TRBV9
CASSPEGTGSSGNTIYF
>TRBD1|14|TRBJ2-7|TRBV6-6
CATSDPDRAYEQYF
>TRBD2|18|TRBJ2-1|TRBV27
CASCTGSSGRRSYNEQFF
>-|15|TRBJ1-5|TRBV19
CASTPSHRTQGPQHF
>-|13|TRBJ1-5|TRBV7-2
CASSLSSNQPQHF
>-|15|TRBJ1-6|TRBV19
CASSMAGTSNSPLHF
>TRBD2|15|TRBJ2-5|TRBV5-4
CASSTPRDYEETQYF
>TRBD2|15|TRBJ2-1|TRBV9
CASSVWSGTYNEQFF
>-|14|TRBJ2-1|TRBV13
CASRRVGGYNEQFF
>-|16|TRBJ2-2|TRBV21-1
CASSKALWRTPGELFF
>TRBD1|16|TRBJ1-4|TRBV7-8
CASSEGTGRTNEKLFF
>TRBD2|16|TRBJ2-1|TRBV27
CASSPAVAGGYNEQFF
>TRBD2|13|TRBJ2-5|TRBV5-1
CASRDYPEETQYF
>-|14|TRBJ1-4|TRBV18
CASSPGPGNEKLFF
>TRBD2|16|TRBJ2-5|TRBV7-2
CASSPHPSGIEETQYF
>-|12|TRBJ1-2|TRBV10-3
CAISGRGESYTF
>-|14|TRBJ2-5|TRBV7-2
CASSPRPGLETQYF
>TRBD1|15|TRBJ1-4|TRBV7-9
CASSFTGGGGEKLFF
>TRBD2|15|TRBJ2-7|TRBV19
CASSIDGTTSYEQYF
>-|15|TRBJ1-5|TRBV25-1
CASSESQGLFEPQHF
>-|12|TRBJ2-5|TRBV6-5
CASSAQGETQYF
>-|13|TRBJ2-5|TRBV10-3
CAISVVLQETQYF
>-|15|TRBJ2-3|TRBV5-1
CASRERGTGTDTQYF
>TRBD1|15|TRBJ1-6|TRBV27
CASSPGQGSNSPLHF
>TRBD2|14|TRBJ2-3|TRBV9
CASSPAGGGDTQYF
>-|15|TRBJ1-1|TRBV18
CASSRRTDMNTEAFF